This TCR beta chain was identified during a study of T cells in Graves' hyperthyroidism and ophthalmopathy. Concerning this clonotype: No antigen is known for it.

Criteria for exclusion of patients were uncontrolled infection, other autoimmune disease, pregnancy or lactation. Researchers took RNA transcripts and amplified the TCR beta CDR3 regions from them. TCR CDR3 underwent first-round RT-PCR with the HTBI primer set. TCRdb recomputed calls from the multiplex PCR reads with MiXCR, one row per CDR3 protein. The sample shows a few hundred thousand distinct CDR3 sequences, approximately 44% of them seen only once. Germline V lookup: CDR1 SGDLS, CDR2 YYNGEE. The ends were cut back, 5 bases at V and 1 base at J, with 9 bases in the middle. The CDR3 consists of 13 residues. Study-level points and caveats: Also found in blood were most expanded thyroid clonotypes above 0.001. From stable hyperthyroidism, ophthalmopathy was separated by a 13 V-J model. Ophthalmopathy was predicted by the model a median of about six months ahead of onset.

V gene TRBV9 combines with J gene TRBJ1-1; D uncertain. Sequenced sample: peripheral blood or thyroid tissue (not recorded which). This TCR came from an adult woman with Graves' disease, either hyperthyroidism or ophthalmopathy (not recorded which). CDR3 protein: CASRTGENTEAFF. DNA for the CDR3: TGTGCCAGCAGAACCGGGGAGAACACTGAAGCTTTCTTT.